This is a list of T cell receptor beta chains from one sample in a study of CD8 T cells in ankylosing spondylitis. Via MiXCR, TCRdb re-called the 5' RACE reads, giving one row per CDR3 protein. The table records just under 350,000 distinct CDR3 sequences, about 14% of them present only once. Input material: blood, either unsorted or a sorted T cell fraction (not recorded which). The receptors stem from a male donor with ankylosing spondylitis or in good health (not recorded which). The CDR3 runs from the conserved cysteine through the conserved F or W. D genes are given only for firm matches. Expanded clones get a size class; other rows say once, few or many, or leave the size out.

cdr3_nt,cdr3_aa,d_call,clone_size,v_call,j_call
TGCGCCAGCAGCGGCCCTGGATCAATGGGTGAGCAGTTCTTC,CASSGPGSMGEQFF,-,few,TRBV5-1,TRBJ2-1
TGTGCCAGCAGCCAAGGCCTAGCGGGGACCCAGTACTTC,CASSQGLAGTQYF,TRBD2,few,TRBV14,TRBJ2-5
TGTGCCAGCAGCTCCTTAGCGGGGGCCGGGGATACGCAGTATTTT,CASSSLAGAGDTQYF,TRBD2,few,TRBV3-1,TRBJ2-3
TGTGCCAGCAGCTACTGGACGGGGAGGACCGGGGAGCTGTTTTTT,CASSYWTGRTGELFF,-,few,TRBV7-2,TRBJ2-2
TGTGCCCATAATGGACTAGCGGGGGGTCGTAGCTCCTACAATGAGCAGTTCTTC,CAHNGLAGGRSSYNEQFF,TRBD2,few,TRBV11-1,TRBJ2-1
TGCAGTGCTAGAGACCCCCTTGCGGGGAACACTGAAGCTTTCTTT,CSARDPLAGNTEAFF,-,few,TRBV20-1,TRBJ1-1
TGTGCCAGCAGTCGTCAGATTAGCAATCAGCCCCAGCATTTT,CASSRQISNQPQHF,-,many,TRBV12-3/TRBV12-4,TRBJ1-5
TGTGCCAGCAGCTTAGATGGGGACAGGGCCTCTGGGGCCAACGTCCTGACTTTC,CASSLDGDRASGANVLTF,TRBD1,-,TRBV11-2,TRBJ2-6
TGCGCCAGCAGCCTGCGGACAGACCGCACAGATACGCAGTATTTT,CASSLRTDRTDTQYF,-,-,TRBV5-1,TRBJ2-3
TGCAGTGCTAGAGGTAGCAGGGTGATTAGGAACATTCAGTACTTC,CSARGSRVIRNIQYF,-,few,TRBV20-1,TRBJ2-4
TGCGCCAGCAGCTTGGGGGGGGCAGGGTTTTATAGCAATCAGCCCCAGCATTTT,CASSLGGAGFYSNQPQHF,-,few,TRBV5-1,TRBJ1-5
TGTGCCACCAGCAGGGGGGCAGCTAACTATGGCTACACCTTC,CATSRGAANYGYTF,-,few,TRBV15,TRBJ1-2
TGCGCCAGCAGCTGGTCGGGACTAGCGGATACGCAGTATTTT,CASSWSGLADTQYF,TRBD2,-,TRBV5-1,TRBJ2-3
TGTGCCAGCAGCTTAACAGCGGGGGGGCACACCGGGGAGCTGTTTTTT,CASSLTAGGHTGELFF,TRBD2,-,TRBV7-2,TRBJ2-2